This record concerns one T cell receptor (beta chain) sequence. Its antigen is unidentified. This sample was taken from a study of T cells in Graves' hyperthyroidism and ophthalmopathy. V trimming: 2 bases; J trimming: 4 bases; junction bases outside the gene matches: 11. Germline loops: CDR1 KGHSH, CDR2 LQKENI. The CDR3 extends over 18 amino acids. The study, taken as a whole, reports: Most expanded thyroid clonotypes above 0.001 also appeared in blood.

Used for diagnoses were clinical symptoms, serum thyroxine and TRAb, thyroid ultrasound and orbital computed tomography. PBMCs were obtained from 9.5 to 10 ml fresh peripheral blood. RNA transcripts were the template for amplifying TCR beta CDR3 regions. The HTBI primer set served for first-round RT-PCR of the TCR CDR3. TCRdb called the multiplex PCR reads again in MiXCR, with one record for every CDR3 protein. The top ten hold around 67% of the sample, which has approximately 400,000 distinct CDR3 sequences, approximately 25% seen once. This chain joins TRBV18 and TRBJ2-2, with 9 nucleotides matching TRBD1. The sequenced sample was blood. The TCR comes from a man aged 50 to 59 with Graves' hyperthyroidism. As DNA, the CDR3 is TGTGCCAGCTCACCAGCCGCCGGGGGACAGGGTGCCACCGGGGAGCTGTTTTTT. It translates to CASSPAAGGQGATGELFF.